One sample yielded the 32 T cell receptor beta chains listed below, sequenced in a study of T-cell memory formation after mild COVID-19. TCRdb called the 5' RACE reads again in MiXCR, with one record for every CDR3 protein. The sample carries under 250,000 distinct CDR3 sequences, approximately 15% recorded once. Sequencing was done on a sample of PBMCs or a T cell subset sorted from them (not recorded which). Receptor source: an adult woman who had mild COVID-19 (a few samples of this study predate the infection). Cell type and time point are not known.

This clonotype was seen a few times. As DNA, the CDR3 is TGTGCCAGCAGTTCTGCTCCGGGACAGGGGTACTCTGGGGCCAACGTCCTGACTTTC. Amino acids: CASSSAPGQGYSGANVLTF. The V call is TRBV12-3 or TRBV12-4, the J call TRBJ2-6, with 10 bases that match TRBD1. The CDR3 consists of 19 residues. After removal of 4 bases from V and 0 bases from J, the junction contained 9 bases not matched to a gene.

The V and J genes are TRBV24-1 and TRBJ1-5, with D possibly matching TRBD1 (5 bases). The V end lost 4 bases, the J end lost 3 bases, and 15 bases lay between the germline ends. CDR3 length equals 16 residues. The germline V gene has CDR1 KGHDR and CDR2 SFDVKD. CDR3 in DNA: TGTGCCACCAGTGACTCTATACAGGCATTCAATCAGCCCCAGCATTTT. Protein sequence: CATSDSIQAFNQPQHF.

This chain links TRBV2 with TRBJ2-7; a weak D match, TRBD2 (7 bases). V lost 8 bases to trimming and J lost 2 bases, with 19 bases between them. Germline lookup yields CDR1 SNHLY and CDR2 FYNNEI. The CDR3 spans 15 residues. Here the CDR3 reads CASSSRGAGPYEQYF. The CDR3 region has the DNA TGTGCCAGCTCGAGCCGGGGGGCAGGCCCCTACGAGCAGTACTTC. Full variable domain (remainder filled in from reference TRBV2 and TRBJ2-7): EPEVTQTPSHQVTQMGQEVILRCVPISNHLYFYWYRQILGQKVEFLVSFYNNEISEKSEIFDDQFSVERPDGSNFTLKIRSTKLEDSAMYFCASSSRGAGPYEQYFGPGTRLTVT.

The genes are TRBV27 and TRBJ2-7; possibly TRBD1 for D (6 bases). Trimming pared 5 bases from V and 6 bases from J, leaving 14 bases between. The CDR3 has 13 amino acids. CDR1 and CDR2 (germline): MNHEY, SMNVEV (reference sequence). The CDR3 bases are TGTGCCAGCAGTCTGTTACAGGGTTTCGAGCAGTACTTC. Translated, it gives CASSLLQGFEQYF.

Ten or more counts support this clonotype. The chain couples TRBV7-9 to TRBJ1-2; D might be TRBD1 (5 bases). Trimming pared 7 bases from V and 3 bases from J, leaving 15 bases between. Germline V CDR1 and CDR2: SEHNR, FQNEAQ (reference sequence). CDR3 length: 14 amino acids. CDR3 nucleotides: TGTGCCAGCACCCGGGCAGGGACGGACTATGGCTACACCTTC. Protein: CASTRAGTDYGYTF.

The chain uses TRBV20-1 and TRBJ2-3; 9 bases match TRBD2. CDR1 and CDR2 from the germline V gene are DFQATT and SNEGSKA (reference sequence). V lost 3 bases, J lost 2 bases, and 6 bases stayed unmatched. CDR3 length: 15 residues. CDR3 DNA sequence: TGCAGTGCTAGTCCGACTAGCGGACACACAGATACGCAGTATTTT. This sequence encodes CSASPTSGHTDTQYF.

A few counts support this clonotype. CDR3 protein: CASSLQRGGRETQYF. The CDR3 DNA sequence: TGCGCCAGCAGCCTCCAGCGGGGGGGCAGGGAGACCCAGTACTTC. The genes are TRBV5-1 and TRBJ2-5; 10 bases align to TRBD2. Trimming cost V 4 bases and J 5 bases; bases outside gene matches: 8. CDR1 SGHRS and CDR2 YFSETQ come from the germline V gene. The CDR3 is 15 residues long.

This clonotype was picked up one time. The rearrangement uses TRBV4-2 and TRBJ2-7, with D unclear. Trimming left V 1 base short and J 5 bases short, with 15 bases between. The germline CDR1 and CDR2 sequences are LGHNA and YNFKEQ. The CDR3 consists of 15 residues. For the CDR3, the DNA is TGTGCCAGCAGCCAAGTACTTCCTAACGGCGACGAGCAGTACTTC. This encodes CASSQVLPNGDEQYF.

This clonotype has only a few counts. The rearrangement links TRBV5-5 to TRBJ1-1; D gene uncertain. Per the germline V gene, CDR1 is SGHKS and CDR2 is YYEKEE (reference sequence). CDR3 length: 13 residues. V was pared by 4 bases and J by 2 bases, with 9 bases between. The CDR3 protein is CASSPLHNTEAFF. CDR3 nucleotides: TGTGCCAGCAGCCCCCTCCATAACACTGAAGCTTTCTTT.

This rearrangement joins TRBV5-5 to TRBJ1-2; D call uncertain. Germline CDR1 and CDR2: SGHKS and YYEKEE (reference sequence). This CDR3 has 13 amino acids. Trimming pared 1 base from V and 4 bases from J, leaving 8 bases between. The CDR3 DNA reads as TGTGCCAGCAGCTTGCCCGGGCGCTATGGCTACACCTTC. It yields the protein CASSLPGRYGYTF.

The CDR3 sequence: CATSRDGVRIPGANVLTF. The CDR3 DNA is TGTGCCACCAGCAGAGATGGGGTGAGGATACCTGGGGCCAACGTCCTGACTTTC. The V gene is TRBV15, the J gene TRBJ2-6; no firm D call. The CDR3 is 18 residues long. Germline CDR1 reads LNHNV; CDR2 reads YYDKDF (reference sequence). The V gene lost 0 bases and the J gene lost 2 bases, with 14 bases spanning the gap.

The rearrangement uses TRBV12-3 or TRBV12-4 and TRBJ2-1; 10 positions match TRBD2. This CDR3 comprises 14 residues. With 7 bases clipped from V and 8 bases from J, the junction kept 8 bases outside the gene matches. CDR3 DNA sequence: TGTGCCAGCACCCCAGCGGGGGGGCGCCATGAGCAGTTCTTC. Its protein product is CASTPAGGRHEQFF.

This rearrangement joins TRBV5-6 to TRBJ2-1, with no clear D. Trimming removed 0 bases from V and 8 bases from J, with 6 bases in between. The CDR3 has 12 amino acids. Germline CDR1 is SGHDT and CDR2 is YYEEEE. CDR3 in DNA: TGTGCCAGCAGCTTGGTGCCCCATGAGCAGTTCTTC. Amino acids: CASSLVPHEQFF.

This chain connects TRBV4-1 to TRBJ2-5, with 7 bases that match TRBD2. Trimming cost V 4 bases and J 5 bases; bases outside gene matches: 16. Germline CDR1 and CDR2: MGHRA and YSYEKL. This CDR3 is 17 amino acids long. CDR3: CASSRSVLGLDVETQYF. The CDR3 nucleotides are TGCGCCAGCAGCCGATCCGTTTTAGGACTAGACGTCGAGACCCAGTACTTC.

This clonotype turned up a few times. The chain recombines TRBV20-1 with TRBJ2-5; D might be TRBD1 or TRBD2, each matching 5 bases. The CDR3 is made up of 12 amino acids. The ends were cut back, 7 bases at V and 5 bases at J, with 14 bases in the middle. Germline V lookup: CDR1 DFQATT, CDR2 SNEGSKA (reference sequence). The CDR3 is CSVRDARETQYF. CDR3 coding DNA: TGCAGTGTCCGGGACGCCAGGGAGACCCAGTACTTC.

The V gene is TRBV2, the J gene TRBJ2-3; 7 nucleotides match TRBD2. The germline V gene has CDR1 SNHLY and CDR2 FYNNEI. The CDR3 is made up of 13 amino acids. The V and J ends lost 8 bases and 3 bases, in that order; junction bases with no gene match: 5. CDR3 nucleotides: TGTGCCAGCGAGGGCGGGAGAACAGATACGCAGTATTTT. Protein: CASEGGRTDTQYF.

Only a few counts were recorded for this clonotype. This rearrangement joins TRBV7-2 to TRBJ1-5, with D possibly being TRBD1 (6 bases). Germline assignment: CDR1 SGHTA and CDR2 FQGNSA. Deletions cut 4 bases from V and 3 bases from J, with 13 bases between. This CDR3 has 15 amino acids. CDR3 sequence reads: CASSSEGGINQPQHF. In DNA form, the CDR3 reads TGTGCCAGCAGCTCAGAAGGGGGAATCAATCAGCCCCAGCATTTT. Full variable domain (missing parts from reference TRBV7-2 and TRBJ1-5): GAGVSQSPSNKVTEKGKDVELRCDPISGHTALYWYRQSLGQGLEFLIYFQGNSAPDKSGLPSDRFSAERTGGSVSTLTIQRTQQEDSAVYLCASSSEGGINQPQHFGDGTRLSIL.

In its sample, this clonotype was seen a few times. The genes are TRBV12-3 or TRBV12-4 and TRBJ1-1, with D possibly being TRBD1 (6 bases). Deletions cut 6 bases from V and 4 bases from J, with 18 bases between. This CDR3 contains 15 residues. CDR3 loop: CASSGRQARRTEAFF. DNA for the CDR3: TGTGCCAGCAGCGGACGACAGGCCAGGCGCACTGAAGCTTTCTTT.

This clonotype was seen only a few times. The chain is built from TRBV29-1 and TRBJ2-7, with 7 bases identical to TRBD1. The junction had 6 bases not matched to a gene; V was cut back by 4 bases and J by 0 bases. This CDR3 has 14 residues. Germline CDR1 and CDR2: SQVTM and ANQGSEA. CDR3 region: CSVGQGPSSYEQYF. The CDR3 DNA reads TGCAGCGTTGGACAGGGCCCGAGCTCCTACGAGCAGTACTTC.

The CDR3: CASSLSISQPQHF. CDR3 in DNA: TGTGCCAGCAGTTTATCGATCAGTCAGCCCCAGCATTTT. The chain couples TRBV27 to TRBJ1-5; D unclear. The germline CDR1 and CDR2 sequences are MNHEY and SMNVEV (reference sequence). The CDR3 consists of 13 residues. V was trimmed by 0 bases and J by 6 bases, leaving 6 bases between them.

V gene TRBV5-4 combines with J gene TRBJ1-1; the D gene is possibly TRBD1 (5 bases). This CDR3 comprises 14 residues. Germline loops: CDR1 SGHNT, CDR2 YYREEE (reference sequence). Trimming cost V 0 bases and J 10 bases, with 16 bases left between them. This CDR3 reads CASSLAGRGSGAFF. The CDR3 region has the DNA TGTGCCAGCAGCTTGGCCGGGAGGGGCTCAGGAGCTTTCTTT.

This clonotype has ten or more counts. The rearrangement links TRBV7-2 to TRBJ2-1, with TRBD2 as a possible D gene (7 bases). The CDR3 spans 16 residues. Germline V CDR1 and CDR2: SGHTA, FQGNSA. V dropped 0 bases and J dropped 3 bases, with 12 bases sitting between them. CDR3 amino acids: CASSLARGLNYNEQFF. For the CDR3, the DNA is TGTGCCAGCAGCTTAGCGCGGGGGCTTAACTACAATGAGCAGTTCTTC.

This clonotype was observed a few times. The rearrangement joins TRBV7-3 to TRBJ1-1; D not certain. Per germline, CDR1 SGHTA and CDR2 FQGTGA. The CDR3 contains 13 residues. V was trimmed by 4 bases and J by 4 bases, leaving 10 bases between them. The CDR3 here is CASSSLSGTEAFF. Here the CDR3 DNA reads TGTGCCAGCAGCTCCCTGTCGGGCACTGAAGCTTTCTTT.

The chain is built from TRBV20-1 and TRBJ1-1; the match to TRBD1 covers 7 bases. V lost 5 bases, J lost 1 base, and 7 bases stayed unmatched. This CDR3 comprises 14 residues. The V gene's germline CDR1 is DFQATT and CDR2 SNEGSKA (reference sequence). Here the CDR3 reads CSADRTGRNTEAFF. The CDR3 coding sequence is TGCAGTGCTGATAGGACAGGACGGAACACTGAAGCTTTCTTT.

This clonotype has only a few counts. V gene TRBV20-1 combines with J gene TRBJ1-5; D gene uncertain. The CDR3 runs 14 residues. Trimming took off 3 bases at V and 7 bases at J, with 16 bases between the two ends. CDR1 and CDR2 from the germline V gene are DFQATT and SNEGSKA (reference sequence). Here the CDR3 reads CSAREGRVNQPQHF. For the CDR3, the DNA is TGCAGTGCTAGGGAAGGGCGAGTTAACCAGCCCCAGCATTTT.

CDR3 DNA: TGTGCCAGTGAGCGGGACCCGAACACCGGGGAGCTGTTTTTT. This sequence encodes CASERDPNTGELFF. The chain has TRBV9 and TRBJ2-2; 7 nucleotides agree with TRBD2. V lost 8 bases to trimming and J lost 0 bases; unmatched junction nucleotides: 4. The CDR3 contains 14 residues. Germline V gene sequence: CDR1 SGDLS, CDR2 YYNGEE.

The rearrangement links TRBV12-3 or TRBV12-4 to TRBJ2-7; D is possibly TRBD1 or TRBD2 (6 bases each). V lost 3 bases, J lost 6 bases, and 12 bases lay in between. The CDR3 contains 13 residues. CDR3 amino acids: CASSFLEGGEQYF. CDR3 DNA sequence: TGTGCCAGCAGTTTCCTAGAGGGGGGCGAGCAGTACTTC.

This clonotype was recorded a few times. This rearrangement joins TRBV5-1 to TRBJ2-3, with 8 positions matching TRBD2. The CDR3 contains 18 residues. Losses at the gene ends were 4 bases for V and 0 bases for J; bases not matched to a gene: 13. Germline-derived CDR1 and CDR2 are SGHRS and YFSETQ. CDR3 DNA: TGCGCCAGCAGCCCTAGATTCGTAGCGGGGACTAGCACAGATACGCAGTATTTT. Amino acid sequence: CASSPRFVAGTSTDTQYF.

This clonotype has a handful of counts. The V gene is TRBV3-1, the J gene TRBJ2-7; 12 bases are a match to TRBD2. V lost 0 bases to trimming and J lost 4 bases; unmatched junction nucleotides: 7. In germline, CDR1 is LGHDT, CDR2 YNNKEL (reference sequence). This CDR3 has 17 amino acids. CDR3 loop: CASSQDHPLAGGYEQYF. CDR3 in DNA: TGTGCCAGCAGCCAAGATCACCCACTAGCGGGGGGATACGAGCAGTACTTC.

The chain joins TRBV9 to TRBJ1-2; 9 bases align to TRBD1. J was trimmed by 3 bases and V by 4 bases; bases with no gene match: 10. Germline V gene sequence: CDR1 SGDLS, CDR2 YYNGEE. The CDR3 has 16 amino acids. In nucleotides, the CDR3 is TGTGCCAGCAGCTCTGACCCGGGACAGGGAGACTATGGCTACACCTTC. Its translation: CASSSDPGQGDYGYTF.

This clonotype has just a few counts. The chain combines TRBV9 with TRBJ1-1, with D possibly TRBD1 on 6 matching bases. CDR3 length: 16 amino acids. Trimming left V 3 bases short and J 4 bases short, with 19 bases between. The germline gives CDR1 SGDLS, CDR2 YYNGEE. The CDR3 DNA is TGTGCCAGCAGCGCAGCTATTCAGGGGAAGGGCACTGAAGCTTTCTTT. Translating it yields CASSAAIQGKGTEAFF.

This clonotype was seen many times. The J gene is TRBJ2-7, the V gene TRBV7-6; TRBD1 matches 9 bases. The CDR3 runs 14 residues. Unmatched junction bases numbered 6, after V lost 5 bases and J lost 4 bases. Per germline, CDR1 SGHVS and CDR2 FNYEAQ. DNA of the CDR3: TGTGCCAGCAGCCCCAGACAGGGGGTTTACGAGCAGTACTTC. Its translation: CASSPRQGVYEQYF.